A single sample is the source of the 29 T cell receptor beta chains below, sequenced in a study of Graves' ophthalmopathy and Graves' hyperthyroidism (dated by TCRdb to the late 2010s). Data came from an Illumina HiSeq 2000. TCR beta CDR3 regions were amplified from RNA transcripts for repertoire sequencing. The first round of RT-PCR was done with HTBI primers and the Qiagen OneStep RT-PCR kit, and was followed by a second round of multiplex PCR, then size selection and purification. TCRdb trimmed the raw reads at Q25, called clones with MiXCR and kept productive beta chains. Rows with one shared CDR3 protein collapse into an entry with the most common genes and DNA. The sample data list roughly 600,000 distinct CDR3 sequences, and less than 40% of these were observed just once. The ten largest make up about 4% of the sample. Input material: peripheral blood or thyroid tissue (not recorded which). These receptors came from an adult man with Graves' hyperthyroidism.

The chain recombines TRBV7-8 with TRBJ1-6, with D possibly matching TRBD1 (6 bases). This CDR3 has 14 residues. From germline, CDR1 is SGHVS and CDR2 FQNEAQ. Between the trimmed V and J ends, which lost 5 bases and 7 bases, there was a span of 12 bases. Written as DNA, the CDR3 is TGTGCCAGCAGCACCTATACAGGGAATTCACCCCTCCACTTT. This gives the protein CASSTYTGNSPLHF.

Of note for this clonotype: A junction end diverges from the germline sequence, so it may reflect a read error. The genes are TRBV2 and TRBJ2-5; tentatively, D is TRBD1 (6 bases). The CDR3 spans 19 residues. The germline gives CDR1 SNHLY, CDR2 FYNNEI. The CDR3 here is CASSEQGLVGVWYTETQHF. CDR3 DNA sequence: TGTGCCAGCAGTGAACAGGGGCTAGTGGGAGTGTGGTATACGGAGACCCAGCACTTC. The complete variable domain, with remaining parts taken from reference TRBV2 and TRBJ2-5, reads EPEVTQTPSHQVTQMGQEVILRCVPISNHLYFYWYRQILGQKVEFLVSFYNNEISEKSEIFDDQFSVERPDGSNFTLKIRSTKLEDSAMYFCASSEQGLVGVWYTETQHFGPGTRLLVL.

The J gene is TRBJ2-5, the V gene TRBV2; TRBD1 matches at 12 bases. This CDR3 is built from 16 residues. Germline lookup yields CDR1 SNHLY and CDR2 FYNNEI. V shed 6 bases and J 2 bases; nucleotides not matched to a gene: 7. The CDR3 loop reads CASRPGQGARQETQYF. The CDR3, as DNA: TGTGCCAGCAGGCCGGGACAGGGGGCGAGGCAAGAGACCCAGTACTTC.

At least ten counts were recorded for this clonotype. This chain links TRBV7-2 with TRBJ2-5; a weak D match, TRBD1 (7 bases). The germline V gene encodes CDR1 SGHTA and CDR2 FQGNSA. With 0 bases removed from V and 4 bases from J, the gap between germline ends came to 12 bases. CDR3 length: 15 residues. The CDR3 is CASSLAGGQRETQYF. CDR3 nucleotide sequence: TGTGCCAGCAGCTTAGCGGGGGGACAGAGAGAGACCCAGTACTTC. The full variable domain, with the rest looked up from reference TRBV7-2 and TRBJ2-5, is GAGVSQSPSNKVTEKGKDVELRCDPISGHTALYWYRQSLGQGLEFLIYFQGNSAPDKSGLPSDRFSAERTGGSVSTLTIQRTQQEDSAVYLCASSLAGGQRETQYFGPGTRLLVL.

This clonotype was seen a single time. The V gene is TRBV20-1, the J gene TRBJ2-5; 10 bases are shared with TRBD2. The CDR3 length is 15 residues. Germline V CDR1 and CDR2: DFQATT, SNEGSKA (reference sequence). V gave up 2 bases and J gave up 2 bases; unmatched junction bases: 5. CDR3 region: CSARRQLAGQETQYF. The CDR3 DNA is TGCAGTGCTAGAAGACAACTAGCGGGACAAGAGACCCAGTACTTC.

This clonotype occurred many times. This chain connects TRBV19 to TRBJ1-2, with TRBD1 matching over 8 bases. With 1 base clipped from V and 9 bases from J, the junction kept 4 bases outside the gene matches. CDR3 size: 13 residues. Germline V gene sequence: CDR1 LNHDA, CDR2 SQIVND (reference sequence). The CDR3 sequence: CASSIGTGSRYTF. The CDR3 nucleotides are TGTGCCAGTAGTATAGGGACAGGGTCACGCTACACCTTC.

The chain employs TRBV7-8 and TRBJ2-7; 9 bases line up with TRBD1. The tail of the sequence fits TRBJ2-1 better, so the J call may be wrong. Germline values: CDR1 SGHVS, CDR2 FQNEAQ. There are 15 residues in the CDR3. DNA for the CDR3: TGTGCCAGCAGTCCCTCACAGGGGGCGCGAGGCGAGCAGTTCTTC. Translated, it gives CASSPSQGARGEQFF.

This clonotype was counted ten times or more. The chain is built from TRBV19 and TRBJ1-5; no reliable D call. The CDR3 has 13 amino acids. Germline V gene data show CDR1 as LNHDA and CDR2 as SQIVND (reference sequence). The V end lost 5 bases, the J end lost 3 bases, and 8 bases lay between the germline ends. CDR3 sequence: CASSLADNQPQHF. The CDR3 DNA follows: TGTGCCAGTAGTCTAGCAGACAATCAGCCCCAGCATTTT.

Only a few counts were recorded for this clonotype. This chain links TRBV24-1 with TRBJ1-1, with TRBD1 matching 10 bases. The CDR3 sequence is 14 residues long. CDR1 KGHDR and CDR2 SFDVKD come from the germline V gene. V dropped 9 bases and J dropped 3; count of bases not matched to a gene: 6. The CDR3 sequence: CATSPGQGDTEAFF. The CDR3 nucleotides read TGTGCCACCTCCCCCGGACAGGGGGACACTGAAGCTTTCTTT.

Many counts were recorded for this clonotype. The chain couples TRBV20-1 to TRBJ1-2, with 10 bases lining up with TRBD1. The V segment lost 8 bases and the J segment 8 bases; nucleotides outside the gene matches: 14. This CDR3 comprises 14 residues. The V gene's germline CDR1 is DFQATT and CDR2 SNEGSKA (reference sequence). The CDR3 here is CSPRQGAFSPGYTF. The DNA of the CDR3 is TGCAGTCCCCGACAGGGGGCTTTCTCCCCCGGCTACACCTTC.

V usage is TRBV10-3 and J usage is TRBJ2-7; D tentatively fits TRBD1 or TRBD2 (5 bases each). V was trimmed by 10 bases and J by 7 bases, leaving 32 bases between them. There are 17 residues in the CDR3. Per the germline V gene, CDR1 is ENHRY and CDR2 is SYGVKD. The CDR3 DNA follows: TGTGCCAGCAGAAACTACGGGACCCCGTTTTCGGGCGAGGAGCAGTACTTC. Translating gives CASRNYGTPFSGEEQYF.

This clonotype was seen a few times. This sequence joins TRBV20-1 and TRBJ2-3, with 9 bases aligning to TRBD2. The CDR3 totals 13 residues. J gave up 7 bases and V 4 bases, and 6 bases lay outside the gene matches. Germline assignment: CDR1 DFQATT and CDR2 SNEGSKA (reference sequence). This chain's CDR3 is CSANVAGVNTQYF. The CDR3 bases are TGCAGTGCTAACGTAGCGGGAGTAAATACGCAGTATTTT.

This clonotype was recorded many times. The genes are TRBV5-1 and TRBJ1-3; maybe TRBD1 (5 bases). V gave up 8 bases and J gave up 3 bases, with 18 bases separating them. CDR3 length: 15 amino acids. Germline-derived CDR1 and CDR2 are SGHRS and YFSETQ. The CDR3: CASTQGSGLGNTIYF. CDR3 coding DNA: TGCGCCAGTACCCAAGGGTCGGGACTTGGAAACACCATATATTTT.

As regards this clonotype: A read error may be the cause here, since a much bigger clone is one base away. The V call is TRBV7-8, the J call TRBJ2-2; D might be TRBD1 (5 bases). CDR1 and CDR2 from the germline V gene are SGHVS and FQNEAQ. V was pared by 4 bases and J by 5 bases, with 8 bases between. The CDR3 is 13 amino acids. CDR3 nucleotide sequence: TGTGCCAGCAGCTCAGACAGAACCGGGGAGCTGTTTTTT. Its translation is CASSSDRTGELFF. Using reference TRBV7-8 and TRBJ2-2 for the parts outside the CDR3, the full variable domain is GAGVSQSPRYKVAKRGQDVALRCDPISGHVSLFWYQQALGQGPEFLTYFQNEAQLDKSGLPSDRFFAERPEGSVSTLKIQRTQQEDSAVYLCASSSDRTGELFFGEGSRLTVL.

The rearrangement uses TRBV7-2 and TRBJ1-2, with D unclear. Germline loops: CDR1 SGHTA, CDR2 FQGNSA. This CDR3 comprises 13 residues. V lost 3 bases and J lost 7, with 12 bases in between. CDR3: CASSFYGRLGYTF. CDR3 DNA: TGTGCCAGCAGCTTTTACGGGAGGCTTGGCTACACCTTC.

This clonotype was observed once. V gene TRBV7-8 combines with J gene TRBJ1-1; tentatively, D is TRBD1 (5 bases). CDR1 is SGHVS and CDR2 is FQNEAQ in the germline V gene. V was pared by 5 bases and J by 4 bases, with 14 bases between. This CDR3 has 14 amino acids. CDR3 sequence reads: CASSLGARGTEAFF. The CDR3 DNA follows: TGTGCCAGCAGCCTTGGGGCTAGGGGCACTGAAGCTTTCTTT. The full variable domain, rest sourced from reference TRBV7-8 and TRBJ1-1, is GAGVSQSPRYKVAKRGQDVALRCDPISGHVSLFWYQQALGQGPEFLTYFQNEAQLDKSGLPSDRFFAERPEGSVSTLKIQRTQQEDSAVYLCASSLGARGTEAFFGQGTRLTVV.

The sample holds a few counts of this clonotype. This rearrangement joins TRBV6-2 or TRBV6-3 to TRBJ1-1, with D perhaps TRBD1 (6 bases). Trimming took 11 bases from V and 1 from J, leaving 8 bases between them. The CDR3 has 11 amino acids. Germline V CDR1 and CDR2: MNHEY, SVGEGT. The CDR3 coding sequence is TGTGCCGCAGGGGAGAACACTGAAGCTTTCTTT. Translation gives CAAGENTEAFF.

With regard to this clonotype: This may be a read error: a much more frequent sequence differs by one nucleotide. The V gene is TRBV6-6, the J gene TRBJ1-1; no reliable D call. Germline V gene lookup returns CDR1 MNHNY and CDR2 SVGAGI (reference sequence). Deletions cut 10 bases from V and 5 bases from J, with 20 bases between. This CDR3 is built from 14 residues. Here the CDR3 DNA reads TGTGCCATCAAAAGCATATGCAGGCAGACTGAAGCTTTCTTT. It codes for CAIKSICRQTEAFF.

This clonotype appeared once. The rearrangement uses TRBV29-1 and TRBJ1-6; D gene ambiguous. V was shortened by 8 bases and J by 0 bases, with 14 bases between the two germline ends. The CDR3 is 15 amino acids. Germline CDR1 and CDR2: SQVTM and ANQGSEA. The CDR3 is CSLNGESSYNSPLHF. The CDR3 coding sequence is TGCAGCTTGAATGGCGAGAGCTCCTATAATTCACCCCTCCACTTT.

The chain links TRBV2 to TRBJ1-5; the D is unclear. The CDR3 extends over 15 amino acids. Germline lookup yields CDR1 SNHLY and CDR2 FYNNEI. Trimming left V 3 bases short and J 0 bases short, with 9 bases between. The CDR3 here is CASSEREYSNQPQHF. CDR3 nucleotides: TGTGCCAGCAGTGAGAGGGAGTATAGCAATCAGCCCCAGCATTTT.

The gene calls are TRBV12-3 or TRBV12-4 and TRBJ2-6; D gene unclear. The V gene lost 3 bases and the J gene lost 0 bases, with 6 bases spanning the gap. The CDR3 contains 15 residues. CDR3 residues: CASSLKLSGANVLTF. CDR3 coding DNA: TGTGCCAGCAGTTTGAAACTCTCTGGGGCCAACGTCCTGACTTTC.

This clonotype was detected ten times or more. The genes are TRBV4-1 and TRBJ1-4; D remains ambiguous. The V end lost 6 bases, the J end lost 0 bases, and 11 bases lay between the germline ends. Germline loops: CDR1 MGHRA, CDR2 YSYEKL. The length of the CDR3 is 15 residues. The CDR3 bases are TGCGCCAGCAGTCCTGGGCACTCAACTAATGAAAAACTGTTTTTT. It encodes CASSPGHSTNEKLFF.

The chain has TRBV2 and TRBJ1-2; TRBD1 agrees at 9 bases. Germline-derived CDR1 and CDR2 are SNHLY and FYNNEI. The CDR3 is made up of 12 amino acids. V lost 6 bases to trimming and J lost 7 bases; unmatched junction nucleotides: 3. CDR3 amino acids: CASRLTGGGYTF. The CDR3 DNA is TGTGCCAGCAGGCTGACAGGGGGTGGCTACACCTTC.

This clonotype was observed a few times. This chain joins TRBV14 and TRBJ2-7; perhaps TRBD1 as D (5 bases). The CDR3 totals 14 residues. The V end was cut by 4 bases, the J end by 5 bases, with 15 bases between. From germline, CDR1 is SGHDN and CDR2 FVKESK. The CDR3 DNA follows: TGTGCCAGCAGCCGATTAGGGAACAGGAACGAGCAGTACTTC. Translation gives CASSRLGNRNEQYF.

This clonotype was seen at least ten times. The rearrangement uses TRBV11-2 and TRBJ2-5; TRBD1 aligns across 7 bases. Germline CDR1 is SGHAT and CDR2 is FQNNGV. V lost 1 base, J lost 3 bases, and 5 bases stayed unmatched. The CDR3 is 15 amino acids. CDR3 protein: CASSLVHRGKETQYF. The CDR3 DNA sequence: TGTGCCAGCAGCTTAGTTCACAGGGGAAAAGAGACCCAGTACTTC.

This clonotype has a count of ten or more. The CDR3, as DNA: TGTGCCAGCATCAACTCCCCGAACACTGAAGCTTTCTTT. It specifies CASINSPNTEAFF. This sequence joins TRBV6-6 and TRBJ1-1, with D unclear. Looked up from germline, CDR1 is MNHNY and CDR2 is SVGAGI (reference sequence). CDR3 length equals 13 residues. Trimming cost V 7 bases and J 1 base, with 10 bases left between them.

This clonotype was picked up many times. The chain employs TRBV7-8 and TRBJ2-1; 8 bases fit TRBD2. This CDR3 has 17 amino acids. Trimming took 0 bases from V and 0 from J; bases not matched to a gene: 4. Germline loops: CDR1 SGHVS, CDR2 FQNEAQ. The CDR3 loop is CASSLAHSGSSYNEQFF. The CDR3, as DNA: TGTGCCAGCAGCTTAGCGCACAGCGGGAGCTCCTACAATGAGCAGTTCTTC. The whole variable domain, remainder taken from reference TRBV7-8 and TRBJ2-1, is GAGVSQSPRYKVAKRGQDVALRCDPISGHVSLFWYQQALGQGPEFLTYFQNEAQLDKSGLPSDRFFAERPEGSVSTLKIQRTQQEDSAVYLCASSLAHSGSSYNEQFFGPGTRLTVL.

This clonotype was counted at least ten times. The rearrangement links TRBV29-1 to TRBJ1-1; D is unclear. V was clipped by 4 bases and J by 0 bases, with 9 bases between them. This CDR3 contains 13 residues. Looked up from germline, CDR1 is SQVTM and CDR2 is ANQGSEA. CDR3 DNA: TGCAGCGTTGGAATAGGGATGAACACTGAAGCTTTCTTT. The encoded protein is CSVGIGMNTEAFF. The variable domain in full, completed from reference TRBV29-1 and TRBJ1-1, reads SAVISQKPSRDICQRGTSLTIQCQVDSQVTMMFWYRQQPGQSLTLIATANQGSEATYESGFVIDKFPISRPNLTFSTLTVSNMSPEDSSIYLCSVGIGMNTEAFFGQGTRLTVV.

This chain joins TRBV6-5 and TRBJ2-5; TRBD2 matches 7 bases. The J call may be faulty, since TRBJ2-1 better matches the DNA end. The CDR3 length is 11 residues. CDR1 is MNHEY and CDR2 is SVGAGI in the germline V gene. The CDR3 loop is CASSDGGRQFF. CDR3 in DNA: TGTGCCAGCAGTGACGGCGGGAGACAGTTCTTC.